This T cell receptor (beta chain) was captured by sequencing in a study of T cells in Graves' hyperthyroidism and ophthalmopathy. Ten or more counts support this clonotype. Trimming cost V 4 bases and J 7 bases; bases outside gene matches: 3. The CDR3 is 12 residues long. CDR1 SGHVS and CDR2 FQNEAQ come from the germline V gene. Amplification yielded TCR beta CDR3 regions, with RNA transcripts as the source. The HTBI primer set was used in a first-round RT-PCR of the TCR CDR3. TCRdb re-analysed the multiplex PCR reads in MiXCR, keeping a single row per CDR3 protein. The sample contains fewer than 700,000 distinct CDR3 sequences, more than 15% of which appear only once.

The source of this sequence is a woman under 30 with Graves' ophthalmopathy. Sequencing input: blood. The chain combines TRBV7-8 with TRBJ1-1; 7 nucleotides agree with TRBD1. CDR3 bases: TGTGCCAGCAGCTACCGGGACAGTGAAGCTTTCTTT. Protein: CASSYRDSEAFF.